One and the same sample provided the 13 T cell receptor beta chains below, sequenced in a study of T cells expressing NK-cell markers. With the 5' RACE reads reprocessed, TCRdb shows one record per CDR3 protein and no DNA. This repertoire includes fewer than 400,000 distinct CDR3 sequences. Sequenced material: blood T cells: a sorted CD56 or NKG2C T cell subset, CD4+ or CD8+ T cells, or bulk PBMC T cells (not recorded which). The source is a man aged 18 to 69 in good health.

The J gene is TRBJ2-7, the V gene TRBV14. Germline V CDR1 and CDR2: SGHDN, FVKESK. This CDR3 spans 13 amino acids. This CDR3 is CASSQSIAQSEYF.

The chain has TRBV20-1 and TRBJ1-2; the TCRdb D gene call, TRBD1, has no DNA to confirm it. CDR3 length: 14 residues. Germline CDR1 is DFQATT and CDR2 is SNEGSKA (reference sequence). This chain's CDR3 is CSATPGRGTGGYTF.

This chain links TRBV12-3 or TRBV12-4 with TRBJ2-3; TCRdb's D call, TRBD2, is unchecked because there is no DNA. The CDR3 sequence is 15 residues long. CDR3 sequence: CASNHGLASTDTQYF.

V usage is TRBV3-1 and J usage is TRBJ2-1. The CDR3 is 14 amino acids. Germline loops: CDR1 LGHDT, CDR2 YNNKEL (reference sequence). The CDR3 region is CASSQSDGFNEQFF.

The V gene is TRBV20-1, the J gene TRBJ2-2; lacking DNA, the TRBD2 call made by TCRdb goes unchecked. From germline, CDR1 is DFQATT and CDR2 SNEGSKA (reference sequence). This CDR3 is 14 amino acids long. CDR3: CSASSGGAGGELFF.

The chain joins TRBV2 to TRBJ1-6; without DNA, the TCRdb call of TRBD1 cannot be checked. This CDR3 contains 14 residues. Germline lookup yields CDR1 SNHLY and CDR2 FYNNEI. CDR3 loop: CASSGDRGNSPLHF.

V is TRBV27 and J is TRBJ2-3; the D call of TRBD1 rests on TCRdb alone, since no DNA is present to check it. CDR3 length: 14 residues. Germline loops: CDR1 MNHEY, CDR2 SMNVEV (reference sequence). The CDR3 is CASFSGRHTDTQYF.

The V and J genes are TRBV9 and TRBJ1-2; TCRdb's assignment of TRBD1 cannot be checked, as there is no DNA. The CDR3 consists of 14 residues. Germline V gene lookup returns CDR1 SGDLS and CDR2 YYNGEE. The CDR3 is CASSVTGATGGYTF. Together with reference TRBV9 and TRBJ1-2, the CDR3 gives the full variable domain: DSGVTQTPKHLITATGQRVTLRCSPRSGDLSVYWYQQSLDQGLQFLIQYYNGEERAKGNILERFSAQQFPDLHSELNLSSLELGDSALYFCASSVTGATGGYTFGSGTRLTVV.

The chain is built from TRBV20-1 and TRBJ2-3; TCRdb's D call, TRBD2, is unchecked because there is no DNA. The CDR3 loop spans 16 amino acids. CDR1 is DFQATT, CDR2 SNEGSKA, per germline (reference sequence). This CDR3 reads CSASSLAGGVLDTQYF.

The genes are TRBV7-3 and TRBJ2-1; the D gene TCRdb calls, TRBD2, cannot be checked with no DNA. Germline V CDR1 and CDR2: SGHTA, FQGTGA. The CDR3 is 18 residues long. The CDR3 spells CASSPLGTSGGAYNEQFF.

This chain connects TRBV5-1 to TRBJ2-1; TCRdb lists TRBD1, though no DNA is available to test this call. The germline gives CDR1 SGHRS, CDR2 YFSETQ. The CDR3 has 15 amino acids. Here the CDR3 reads CASSGGQSSYNEQFF.

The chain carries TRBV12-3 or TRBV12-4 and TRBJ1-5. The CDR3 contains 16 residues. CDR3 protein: CASSLVEAEGNQPQHF.

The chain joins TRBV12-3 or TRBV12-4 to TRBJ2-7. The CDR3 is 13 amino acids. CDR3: CASSLRSGNEQYF.